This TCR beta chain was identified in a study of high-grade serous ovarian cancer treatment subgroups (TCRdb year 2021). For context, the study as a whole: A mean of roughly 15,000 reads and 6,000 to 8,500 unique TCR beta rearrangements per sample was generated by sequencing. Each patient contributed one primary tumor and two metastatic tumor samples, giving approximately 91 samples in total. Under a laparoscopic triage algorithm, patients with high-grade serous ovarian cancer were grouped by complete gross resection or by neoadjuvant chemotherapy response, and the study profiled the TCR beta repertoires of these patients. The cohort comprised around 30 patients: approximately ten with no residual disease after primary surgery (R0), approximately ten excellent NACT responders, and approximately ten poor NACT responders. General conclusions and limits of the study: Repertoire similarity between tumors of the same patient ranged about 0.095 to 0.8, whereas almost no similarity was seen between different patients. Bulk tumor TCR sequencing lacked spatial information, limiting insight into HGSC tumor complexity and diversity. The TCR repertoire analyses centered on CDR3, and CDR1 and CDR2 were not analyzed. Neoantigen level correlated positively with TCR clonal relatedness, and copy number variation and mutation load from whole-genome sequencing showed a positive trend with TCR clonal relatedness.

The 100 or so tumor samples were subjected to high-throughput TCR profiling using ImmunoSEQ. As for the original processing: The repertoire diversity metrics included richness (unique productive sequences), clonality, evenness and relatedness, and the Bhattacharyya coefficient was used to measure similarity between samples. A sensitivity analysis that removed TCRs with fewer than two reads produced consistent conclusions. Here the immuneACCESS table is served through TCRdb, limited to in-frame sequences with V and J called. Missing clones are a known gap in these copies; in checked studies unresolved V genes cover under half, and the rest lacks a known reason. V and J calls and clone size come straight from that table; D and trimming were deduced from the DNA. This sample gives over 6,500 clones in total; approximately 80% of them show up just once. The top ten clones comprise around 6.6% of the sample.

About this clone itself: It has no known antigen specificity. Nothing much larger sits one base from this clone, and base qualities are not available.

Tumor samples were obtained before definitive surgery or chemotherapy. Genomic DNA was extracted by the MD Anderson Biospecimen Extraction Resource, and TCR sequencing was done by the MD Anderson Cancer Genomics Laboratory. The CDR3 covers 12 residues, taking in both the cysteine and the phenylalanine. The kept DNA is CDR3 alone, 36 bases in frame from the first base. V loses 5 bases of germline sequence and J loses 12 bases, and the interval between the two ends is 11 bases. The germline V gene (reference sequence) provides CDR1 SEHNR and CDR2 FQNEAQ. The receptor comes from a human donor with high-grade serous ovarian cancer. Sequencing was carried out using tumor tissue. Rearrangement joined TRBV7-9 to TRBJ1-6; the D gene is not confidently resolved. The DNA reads TGTGCCAGCAGCCCCGTTCGTAGACCCCTCCACTTT. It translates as CASSPVRRPLHF.